The 30 T cell receptor beta chains below all came from one sample that was sequenced in a study of radiotherapy plus CTLA-4 blockade in lung cancer. Profiled with immunoSEQ multiplex PCR; TCRdb holds only in-frame clones, not every one. This sample has some 43,000 clones, with 82% found just once. Sequencing used peripheral blood, obtained from a patient treated with radiotherapy plus ipilimumab. These receptors were obtained from a human donor with non-small cell lung cancer who had stable disease on radiotherapy plus ipilimumab.

The genes are TRBV11-1 and TRBJ2-1; 8 bases fit TRBD1. The CDR3 extends over 14 amino acids. Per the germline V gene, CDR1 is SGHAT and CDR2 is FQDESV (reference sequence). With 4 bases clipped from V and 3 bases from J, the junction kept 2 bases outside the gene matches. The CDR3 here is CASSYRGNYNEQFF. The CDR3 nucleotides are TGTGCCAGCAGCTACAGGGGGAACTACAATGAGCAGTTCTTC.

In its sample, this clone was seen once. V and J are TRBV7-6 and TRBJ1-5; D is unresolved. CDR3 length: 15 residues. Germline assignment: CDR1 SGHVS and CDR2 FNYEAQ. The V and J ends lost 3 bases and 7 bases respectively, with 16 bases between them. The CDR3 loop reads CASSLGSQAGQPQHF. The CDR3 nucleotides are TGTGCCAGCAGCTTGGGGTCCCAGGCGGGCCAGCCCCAGCATTTT.

The chain recombines TRBV28 with TRBJ1-3, with D possibly TRBD1 on 5 matching bases. The V gene's germline CDR1 is MDHEN and CDR2 SYDVKM. The CDR3 sequence is 15 residues long. V was shortened by 2 bases and J by 0 bases, with 8 bases between the two germline ends. The CDR3 bases are TGTGCCAGCAGTTTAGCAGGGAACTCTGGAAACACCATATATTTT. It encodes CASSLAGNSGNTIYF.

CDR3 sequence: CACLRVNEKLFF. Written as DNA, the CDR3 is TGTGCCTGCCTGAGGGTTAATGAAAAACTGTTTTTT. This chain joins TRBV30 and TRBJ1-4; D is ambiguous. V lost 6 bases, J lost 4 bases, and 9 bases lay in between. Germline loops: CDR1 GTSNPN, CDR2 SVGIG (reference sequence). CDR3 length: 12 residues.

The V and J genes are TRBV2 and TRBJ2-5; 13 nucleotides match TRBD2. J lost 4 bases, V lost 4 bases, and 3 bases had no gene match. The CDR3 is 15 amino acids. Germline loops: CDR1 SNHLY, CDR2 FYNNEI. CDR3 in DNA: TGTGCCAGCAGTGGGACTAGCGGGAGCCCAGAGACCCAGTACTTC. It encodes CASSGTSGSPETQYF.

The chain has TRBV23-1 and TRBJ2-7; 8 nucleotides agree with TRBD1. TRBV23-1 is labeled an ORF, and its function is uncertain. The junction had 4 bases not matched to a gene; V was cut back by 0 bases and J by 0 bases. The CDR3 spans 16 residues. CDR3 DNA sequence: TGCGCCAGCAGTCAATCGAAGGACAGGGCCTCCTACGAGCAGTACTTC. This codes for CASSQSKDRASYEQYF.

This clone was seen just once. This chain joins TRBV5-1 and TRBJ1-2, with D perhaps TRBD1 (6 bases). The CDR3 extends over 14 amino acids. The germline gives CDR1 SGHRS, CDR2 YFSETQ. V was trimmed by 4 bases and J by 1 base, leaving 11 bases between them. The CDR3 region has the DNA TGCGCCAGCAGCCGGGACATCTTTAACTATGGCTACACCTTC. This gives the protein CASSRDIFNYGYTF.

The rearrangement links TRBV30 to TRBJ2-3, with a weak D call TRBD1 (5 bases). Germline V gene data show CDR1 as GTSNPN and CDR2 as SVGIG (reference sequence). Trimming stripped 5 bases from V and 3 bases from J, with 21 bases between. CDR3 length: 16 residues. The CDR3 sequence is CAWGAVDVYLTDTQYF. CDR3 DNA sequence: TGTGCCTGGGGGGCTGTCGATGTCTACCTGACAGATACGCAGTATTTT. Based on the CDR3 plus reference TRBV30 and TRBJ2-3, the full variable domain is SQTIHQWPATLVQPVGSPLSLECTVEGTSNPNLYWYRQAAGRGLQLLFYSVGIGQISSEVPQNLSASRPQDRQFILSSKKLLLSDSGFYLCAWGAVDVYLTDTQYFGPGTRLTVL.

This clone was recorded a few times. The chain links TRBV19 to TRBJ2-6; 10 positions agree with TRBD1. The CDR3 runs 17 residues. Trimming took 6 bases from V and 2 from J; bases not matched to a gene: 7. CDR1 is LNHDA, CDR2 SQIVND, per germline (reference sequence). This CDR3 is CASSLTGGVAGANVLTF. The CDR3 DNA is TGTGCCAGTAGCCTGACAGGGGGCGTAGCTGGGGCCAACGTCCTGACTTTC.

This clone was detected a few times. This sequence joins TRBV5-1 and TRBJ1-3; 8 bases map to TRBD1. Germline V gene data show CDR1 as SGHRS and CDR2 as YFSETQ. Trimming cost V 4 bases and J 0 bases; bases outside gene matches: 6. The CDR3 sequence is 16 residues long. CDR3 sequence reads: CASSLGDRNSGNTIYF. CDR3 nucleotides: TGCGCCAGCAGCCTAGGGGACAGGAACTCTGGAAACACCATATATTTT.

This clone was found once. The chain employs TRBV9 and TRBJ2-1; 10 bases match TRBD2. The length of the CDR3 is 14 residues. V shed 4 bases, J shed 7 bases, and the junction held 5 bases outside the gene matches. The germline gives CDR1 SGDLS, CDR2 YYNGEE. CDR3 in DNA: TGTGCCAGCAGCATGGGACTAGCGAAGAATGAGCAGTTCTTC. It translates to CASSMGLAKNEQFF. Drawing the rest from reference TRBV9 and TRBJ2-1, the complete variable domain is DSGVTQTPKHLITATGQRVTLRCSPRSGDLSVYWYQQSLDQGLQFLIQYYNGEERAKGNILERFSAQQFPDLHSELNLSSLELGDSALYFCASSMGLAKNEQFFGPGTRLTVL.

V and J are TRBV7-9 and TRBJ2-7; 7 nucleotides match TRBD2. Germline values: CDR1 SEHNR, CDR2 FQNEAQ (reference sequence). The CDR3 consists of 13 residues. Trimming at V came to 7 bases and at J to 3 bases, leaving 6 bases not matched to a gene. The CDR3 DNA reads as TGTGCCAGCATCCGGGCGGGGGACTACGAGCAGTACTTC. The encoded protein is CASIRAGDYEQYF. Filled out from reference TRBV7-9 and TRBJ2-7, the complete variable domain reads DTGVSQNPRHKITKRGQNVTFRCDPISEHNRLYWYRQTLGQGPEFLTYFQNEAQLEKSRLLSDRFSAERPKGSFSTLEIQRTEQGDSAMYLCASIRAGDYEQYFGPGTRLTVT.

This clone was counted once. The gene calls are TRBV19 and TRBJ2-5; D is possibly TRBD2 (5 bases). Germline assignment: CDR1 LNHDA and CDR2 SQIVND (reference sequence). The CDR3 has 15 residues. Trimming left V 5 bases short and J 1 base short, with 14 bases between. CDR3 amino acids: CASSGGAAAQETQYF. The CDR3 nucleotides read TGTGCCAGTAGTGGCGGAGCAGCGGCCCAAGAGACCCAGTACTTC.

The chain has TRBV25-1 and TRBJ1-5; 10 nucleotides agree with TRBD1. J lost 1 base, V lost 10 bases, and 13 bases had no gene match. Germline V lookup: CDR1 MGHDK, CDR2 SYGVNS. The CDR3 runs 17 residues. The CDR3 sequence is CATNREGQGPSNQPQHF. DNA of the CDR3: TGTGCCACCAACCGAGAGGGACAGGGGCCGAGCAATCAGCCCCAGCATTTT.

The gene calls are TRBV28 and TRBJ1-3; weak D call: TRBD1 (5 bases). Trimming shortened V by 5 bases and J by 0 bases, and 14 bases separated the two germline ends. Germline loops: CDR1 MDHEN, CDR2 SYDVKM. This CDR3 has 16 residues. The DNA of the CDR3 is TGTGCCAGCAGTGTGACAGCGATAATCTCTGGAAACACCATATATTTT. Residues: CASSVTAIISGNTIYF.

This clone was found a few times. V usage is TRBV4-3 and J usage is TRBJ1-3; D is unresolved. Trimming shortened V by 1 base and J by 1 base, and 5 bases separated the two germline ends. The CDR3 sequence is 14 residues long. Per germline, CDR1 LGHNA and CDR2 YSLEER. The CDR3 DNA sequence: TGCGCCAGCAGCCAAGGGGCGTCTGGAAACACCATATATTTT. Translation gives CASSQGASGNTIYF.

V is TRBV7-2 and J is TRBJ2-2; no definite D call. The CDR3 sequence is 15 residues long. V was clipped by 3 bases and J by 0 bases, with 8 bases between them. CDR1 SGHTA and CDR2 FQGNSA come from the germline V gene. CDR3 in amino acids: CASSLTPTNTGELFF. The DNA of the CDR3 is TGTGCCAGCAGCTTGACACCCACGAACACCGGGGAGCTGTTTTTT. The full variable domain, in which reference TRBV7-2 and TRBJ2-2 provide the parts outside the CDR3, is GAGVSQSPSNKVTEKGKDVELRCDPISGHTALYWYRQSLGQGLEFLIYFQGNSAPDKSGLPSDRFSAERTGGSVSTLTIQRTQQEDSAVYLCASSLTPTNTGELFFGEGSRLTVL.

The chain recombines TRBV28 with TRBJ2-7, with 9 bases fitting TRBD1. The CDR3 is 14 amino acids. Trimming at V came to 7 bases and at J to 2 bases, leaving 6 bases not matched to a gene. CDR1 and CDR2 from the germline V gene are MDHEN and SYDVKM. CDR3 protein: CASNHRDRAYEQYF. The CDR3, as DNA: TGTGCCAGCAACCACCGGGACAGGGCCTACGAGCAGTACTTC.

This sequence joins TRBV30 and TRBJ1-4; possible D gene TRBD1, 5 bases. Germline loops: CDR1 GTSNPN, CDR2 SVGIG (reference sequence). The CDR3 is 15 residues long. V lost 1 base to trimming and J lost 7 bases, with 16 bases between them. For the CDR3, the DNA is TGTGCCTGGAGTGCCCACCAGGGAAGCAGTGAAAAACTGTTTTTT. It yields the protein CAWSAHQGSSEKLFF.

The rearrangement uses TRBV1 and TRBJ2-5; TRBD2, the table's D call, lacks a check against the DNA. TRBV1 has pseudogene status. This CDR3 is 20 amino acids long. CDR3 amino acids: CTSSQPGQPPSGPAQETQYF. The CDR3 DNA is TGCACCAGCAGCCAGCCGGGCCAACCACCCAGCGGGCCCGCCCAAGAGACCCAGTACTTC.

This clone was picked up one time. The chain carries TRBV11-2 and TRBJ1-5; TRBD1 matches 9 bases. The ends lost 3 bases at V and 7 bases at J; junction bases unmatched: 4. Germline assignment: CDR1 SGHAT and CDR2 FQNNGV. The CDR3 extends over 14 amino acids. This chain's CDR3 is CASSLDRGNQPQHF. The CDR3 DNA reads as TGTGCCAGCAGCTTGGACAGGGGAAACCAGCCCCAGCATTTT.

The chain recombines TRBV5-1 with TRBJ2-5; 12 bases fit TRBD2. The germline CDR1 and CDR2 sequences are SGHRS and YFSETQ. There are 17 residues in the CDR3. V gave up 3 bases and J gave up 1 base; unmatched junction bases: 7. CDR3 nucleotides: TGCGCCAGCAGCTCCGGACTAGCGGGAAAATCCCAAGAGACCCAGTACTTC. This encodes CASSSGLAGKSQETQYF.

The chain combines TRBV9 with TRBJ2-3; 9 bases align to TRBD2. V trimming: 4 bases; J trimming: 1 base; junction bases outside the gene matches: 4. The CDR3 is 15 amino acids. Germline V CDR1 and CDR2: SGDLS, YYNGEE. The CDR3 loop reads CASSPSGTGTDTQYF. The CDR3 coding sequence is TGTGCCAGCAGCCCTAGCGGGACGGGCACAGATACGCAGTATTTT.

CDR3 sequence (DNA): TGCGCCAGCAGCCAAGATAGGTTGGCGGGAGGGAACATTCAGTACTTC. Translation gives CASSQDRLAGGNIQYF. This chain joins TRBV4-3 and TRBJ2-4; 9 nucleotides agree with TRBD2. J lost 7 bases, V lost 0 bases, and 7 bases had no gene match. The length of the CDR3 is 16 residues. CDR1 and CDR2 from the germline V gene are LGHNA and YSLEER.

The gene calls are TRBV4-1 and TRBJ2-7; 10 bases map to TRBD2. Germline CDR1 MGHRA, CDR2 YSYEKL. The junction had 3 bases not matched to a gene; V was cut back by 5 bases and J by 2 bases. This CDR3 spans 14 amino acids. CDR3 sequence (DNA): TGCGCCAGCAGCTGGACTAGCGGCACCTACGAGCAGTACTTC. Translating gives CASSWTSGTYEQYF.

V usage is TRBV27 and J usage is TRBJ2-7; 11 positions agree with TRBD2. The length of the CDR3 is 14 residues. CDR1 is MNHEY and CDR2 is SMNVEV in the germline V gene (reference sequence). With 5 bases clipped from V and 4 bases from J, the junction kept 4 bases outside the gene matches. The CDR3 nucleotides read TGTGCCAGCAGTATAGCGGGAGGGCGGTACGAGCAGTACTTC. Protein product: CASSIAGGRYEQYF.

The V call is TRBV7-2, the J call TRBJ2-3; 11 bases agree with TRBD2. V lost 3 bases and J lost 4; bases outside the gene matches: 3. The CDR3 is 15 residues long. The germline V gene has CDR1 SGHTA and CDR2 FQGNSA. The CDR3 sequence: CASSFSGRAPDTQYF. The DNA of the CDR3 is TGTGCCAGCAGCTTTAGCGGGAGGGCCCCAGATACGCAGTATTTT.

This chain links TRBV4-2 with TRBJ1-1; D unresolved. Germline CDR1 is LGHNA and CDR2 is YNFKEQ. Between the trimmed V and J ends, which lost 3 bases and 0 bases, there was a span of 14 bases. CDR3 size: 16 residues. The CDR3 loop is CASSHTRRNMNTEAFF. The CDR3 region has the DNA TGTGCCAGCAGCCACACACGGAGGAACATGAACACTGAAGCTTTCTTT.

The chain combines TRBV15 with TRBJ2-7; 10 nucleotides align to TRBD1. Germline V lookup: CDR1 LNHNV, CDR2 YYDKDF (reference sequence). The trim removed 1 base at V and 7 bases at J, leaving 7 bases unmatched. This CDR3 is 15 amino acids long. The CDR3 is CATSRGQGAKDEQYF. The CDR3 bases are TGTGCCACCAGCAGAGGACAGGGGGCGAAGGATGAGCAGTACTTC.

J is TRBJ2-7 and V is TRBV5-1; no clear D. From germline, CDR1 is SGHRS and CDR2 YFSETQ. The length of the CDR3 is 14 residues. Trimming cost V 0 bases and J 2 bases, with 9 bases left between them. The chain's CDR3 is CASSLEGAPYEQYF. In DNA form, the CDR3 reads TGCGCCAGCAGCTTGGAAGGAGCCCCCTACGAGCAGTACTTC.